These 25 T cell receptor beta chains share one sample of origin, sequenced in a study of control samples from healthy donors and cancer patients. The data were produced by immunoSEQ multiplex PCR, yet TCRdb's version contains in-frame clones alone and is incomplete. The table shows some 71,000 clones, with approximately 90% occurring only once. Sequences were obtained from PBMCs. The receptors shown here come from a woman aged 50 to 60 with colorectal cancer.

The chain combines TRBV7-8 with TRBJ2-7, with 8 bases matching TRBD1. The J segment lost 4 bases and the V segment lost 5 bases, leaving 10 bases of the junction unmatched. The CDR3 extends over 15 amino acids. The germline V gene encodes CDR1 SGHVS and CDR2 FQNEAQ. In DNA, the CDR3 is TGTGCCAGCAGCCTCCGACAGGGGAGGAGGTACGAGCAGTACTTC. Encoded protein: CASSLRQGRRYEQYF.

The chain links TRBV7-9 to TRBJ1-1; 12 bases map to TRBD1. Germline loops: CDR1 SEHNR, CDR2 FQNEAQ (reference sequence). The CDR3 is made up of 17 amino acids. V lost 3 bases and J lost 0; bases outside the gene matches: 5. The DNA for the CDR3 is TGTGCCAGCAGCTTCGGGGACAGGGGGCGGATGAACACTGAAGCTTTCTTT. Translation: CASSFGDRGRMNTEAFF. The full variable domain, its missing parts supplied by reference TRBV7-9 and TRBJ1-1, is DTGVSQNPRHKITKRGQNVTFRCDPISEHNRLYWYRQTLGQGPEFLTYFQNEAQLEKSRLLSDRFSAERPKGSFSTLEIQRTEQGDSAMYLCASSFGDRGRMNTEAFFGQGTRLTVV.

This clone was seen more than once but under ten times. V is TRBV19 and J is TRBJ1-1, with D unresolved. V gave up 1 base and J gave up 4 bases, with 10 bases separating them. Looked up from germline, CDR1 is LNHDA and CDR2 is SQIVND (reference sequence). The CDR3 contains 14 residues. The CDR3 DNA sequence: TGTGCCAGTAGTATAGGTGCGGAGGTCACTGAAGCTTTCTTT. This codes for CASSIGAEVTEAFF.

V gene TRBV6-5 combines with J gene TRBJ2-7; unclear D gene. Germline CDR1 is MNHEY and CDR2 is SVGAGI. Trimming took 6 bases from V and 3 from J, leaving 12 bases between them. The CDR3 runs 13 residues. The CDR3 protein is CASRGFLDYEQYF. CDR3 in DNA: TGTGCCAGCAGGGGCTTCCTAGACTACGAGCAGTACTTC.

The rearrangement uses TRBV5-6 and TRBJ2-1; 8 bases align to TRBD2. The ends lost 0 bases at V and 5 bases at J; junction bases unmatched: 7. The CDR3 length is 16 residues. Germline CDR1 SGHDT, CDR2 YYEEEE. This CDR3 is CASSLESSGFHNEQFF. The CDR3 bases are TGTGCCAGCAGCTTGGAATCTAGCGGGTTCCACAATGAGCAGTTCTTC.

The CDR3 loop reads CASSLGPFFSGNTIYF. Written as DNA, the CDR3 is TGCGCCAGCAGCTTGGGGCCCTTTTTTTCTGGAAACACCATATATTTT. The chain employs TRBV5-1 and TRBJ1-3; D gene uncertain. V shed 0 bases and J shed 1 base, with 11 bases lying between them. Looked up from germline, CDR1 is SGHRS and CDR2 is YFSETQ. The CDR3 has 16 amino acids.

This rearrangement joins TRBV19 to TRBJ1-4, with no clear D. The germline gives CDR1 LNHDA, CDR2 SQIVND (reference sequence). Trimming left V 3 bases short and J 10 bases short, with 9 bases between. This CDR3 is 12 amino acids long. The CDR3 sequence is CASSMEGAKLFF. In DNA, the CDR3 is TGTGCCAGTAGTATGGAGGGAGCAAAACTGTTTTTT.

The chain employs TRBV5-6 and TRBJ2-5, with D tentatively TRBD1 (6 bases). Germline V gene sequence: CDR1 SGHDT, CDR2 YYEEEE. The CDR3 has 13 residues. Trimming pared 4 bases from V and 4 bases from J, leaving 11 bases between. DNA of the CDR3: TGTGCCAGCAGCCCGACAGGTTCAGAGACCCAGTACTTC. Amino acids: CASSPTGSETQYF. Drawing the rest from reference TRBV5-6 and TRBJ2-5, the complete variable domain is DAGVTQSPTHLIKTRGQQVTLRCSPKSGHDTVSWYQQALGQGPQFIFQYYEEEERQRGNFPDRFSGHQFPNYSSELNVNALLLGDSALYLCASSPTGSETQYFGPGTRLLVL.

Only one count was recorded for this clone. V usage is TRBV19 and J usage is TRBJ2-2, with D perhaps assigned TRBD1 or TRBD2 (5 bases each). From germline, CDR1 is LNHDA and CDR2 SQIVND (reference sequence). There are 17 residues in the CDR3. The germline V and J ends were trimmed by 7 bases and 0 bases, with 18 bases remaining between them. The DNA of the CDR3 is TGTGCCAGTACCCCAGGGCCGGGGACGACGAACACCGGGGAGCTGTTTTTT. Translating gives CASTPGPGTTNTGELFF.

The rearrangement links TRBV5-1 to TRBJ2-2; D unclear. The CDR3 is made up of 13 amino acids. CDR1 is SGHRS, CDR2 YFSETQ, per germline. Trimming pared 6 bases from V and 0 bases from J, leaving 6 bases between. The CDR3 coding sequence is TGCGCCAGCACCAGCCCGAACACCGGGGAGCTGTTTTTT. Amino acids: CASTSPNTGELFF.

J is TRBJ1-4 and V is TRBV2, with D perhaps matching TRBD1 (5 bases). Trimming left V 6 bases short and J 4 bases short, with 24 bases between. Germline V lookup: CDR1 SNHLY, CDR2 FYNNEI. There are 18 residues in the CDR3. As DNA, the CDR3 is TGTGCCAGCAGGGGCGGGGACCTTTACAGTACCTTTAATGAAAAACTGTTTTTT. It yields the protein CASRGGDLYSTFNEKLFF.

The V and J genes are TRBV27 and TRBJ1-2; D remains unclear. The V and J ends lost 0 bases and 4 bases respectively, with 9 bases between them. In germline, CDR1 is MNHEY, CDR2 SMNVEV (reference sequence). The CDR3 consists of 14 residues. DNA of the CDR3: TGTGCCAGCAGTTTATCGAGAGGAAGCTATGGCTACACCTTC. Its translation: CASSLSRGSYGYTF.

The chain recombines TRBV19 with TRBJ2-7; 7 nucleotides align to TRBD1. The CDR3 extends over 15 amino acids. V trimming: 5 bases; J trimming: 4 bases; junction bases outside the gene matches: 11. Germline CDR1 reads LNHDA; CDR2 reads SQIVND (reference sequence). CDR3 sequence reads: CASSDFGRGTYEQYF. In DNA form, the CDR3 reads TGTGCCAGTAGTGATTTCGGCAGGGGGACGTACGAGCAGTACTTC.

This chain connects TRBV9 to TRBJ2-5; a weak D match, TRBD1 (5 bases). V was clipped by 2 bases and J by 0 bases, with 11 bases between them. This CDR3 is 15 amino acids long. Per the germline V gene, CDR1 is SGDLS and CDR2 is YYNGEE. The CDR3 bases are TGTGCCAGCAGCGTCTCCGCAGGGTACCAAGAGACCCAGTACTTC. Amino acid sequence: CASSVSAGYQETQYF.

The genes are TRBV28 and TRBJ1-4; 8 positions agree with TRBD1. V was pared by 2 bases and J by 8 bases, with 7 bases of the junction left unmatched. The CDR3 sequence is 15 residues long. Germline CDR1 MDHEN, CDR2 SYDVKM. The CDR3 nucleotides are TGTGCCAGCAGTTTACTGACAGGGGAACACGAAAAACTGTTTTTT. This sequence encodes CASSLLTGEHEKLFF.

The V and J genes are TRBV2 and TRBJ2-2; the D is unclear. Germline CDR1 SNHLY, CDR2 FYNNEI. The CDR3 length is 13 residues. Trimming cost V 3 bases and J 8 bases, with 10 bases left between them. Here the CDR3 reads CASSEERVGELFF. As DNA, the CDR3 is TGTGCCAGCAGTGAGGAGCGAGTGGGGGAGCTGTTTTTT. The full variable domain, completed using reference TRBV2 and TRBJ2-2, is EPEVTQTPSHQVTQMGQEVILRCVPISNHLYFYWYRQILGQKVEFLVSFYNNEISEKSEIFDDQFSVERPDGSNFTLKIRSTKLEDSAMYFCASSEERVGELFFGEGSRLTVL.

This chain uses TRBV9 with TRBJ1-1; perhaps TRBD1 as D (5 bases). There are 16 residues in the CDR3. The germline V and J ends were trimmed by 5 bases and 1 base, with 18 bases remaining between them. Germline loops: CDR1 SGDLS, CDR2 YYNGEE. CDR3 region: CASRRGEGSGNTEAFF. The CDR3, as DNA: TGTGCCAGCAGAAGGGGAGAAGGGTCGGGGAACACTGAAGCTTTCTTT.

The rearrangement links TRBV12-3 or TRBV12-4 to TRBJ1-2; D unresolved. Trimming pared 5 bases from V and 4 bases from J, leaving 11 bases between. This CDR3 has 13 residues. CDR3 sequence: CASSPRRRYGYTF. The CDR3 region has the DNA TGTGCCAGCAGTCCCCGTCGGCGCTATGGCTACACCTTC.

The rearrangement joins TRBV2 to TRBJ2-7, with unresolved D. The germline CDR1 and CDR2 sequences are SNHLY and FYNNEI. Trimming took 3 bases from V and 7 from J, leaving 13 bases between them. The length of the CDR3 is 13 residues. The CDR3 reads CASSDAGLYEQYF. CDR3 bases: TGTGCCAGCAGTGATGCCGGTTTGTATGAGCAGTACTTC.

This clone is categorized as medium-sized. CDR3 residues: CASSLVPTQPQHF. The CDR3 DNA reads TGCGCCAGCAGCTTGGTCCCTACTCAGCCCCAGCATTTT. The chain recombines TRBV5-1 with TRBJ1-5; D remains unclear. CDR1 and CDR2 (germline): SGHRS, YFSETQ. V was trimmed by 0 bases and J by 6 bases, leaving 7 bases between them. The CDR3 runs to 13 residues.

The rearrangement links TRBV19 to TRBJ2-5, with 9 nucleotides matching TRBD1. The CDR3 runs 18 residues. Per the germline V gene, CDR1 is LNHDA and CDR2 is SQIVND (reference sequence). V lost 0 bases to trimming and J lost 1 base; unmatched junction nucleotides: 9. The CDR3: CASSIDRPGQGLQETQYF. For the CDR3, the DNA is TGTGCCAGTAGTATAGACCGACCGGGACAGGGCCTCCAAGAGACCCAGTACTTC.

This clone showed up just a few times. J is TRBJ2-2 and V is TRBV9; 7 bases agree with TRBD2. CDR3 size: 14 residues. The V gene end was trimmed by 3 bases and the J gene end by 5 bases; junction bases not matched to a gene: 4. Per germline, CDR1 SGDLS and CDR2 YYNGEE. CDR3 bases: TGTGCCAGCAGCGCCCAACTAGCGACCGGGGAGCTGTTTTTT. Translated: CASSAQLATGELFF.

The gene calls are TRBV28 and TRBJ2-5; weak D call: TRBD2 (6 bases). The CDR3 extends over 13 amino acids. Germline loops: CDR1 MDHEN, CDR2 SYDVKM. V was shortened by 6 bases and J by 4 bases, with 12 bases between the two germline ends. This CDR3 is CASSRTTSETQYF. The CDR3 region has the DNA TGTGCCAGCAGCAGGACTACCTCAGAGACCCAGTACTTC. Full variable domain (rest looked up from reference TRBV28 and TRBJ2-5): DVKVTQSSRYLVKRTGEKVFLECVQDMDHENMFWYRQDPGLGLRLIYFSYDVKMKEKGDIPEGYSVSREKKERFSLILESASTNQTSMYLCASSRTTSETQYFGPGTRLLVL.

The chain uses TRBV5-6 and TRBJ1-2; TRBD1 might be the D (5 bases). The germline V and J ends were trimmed by 4 bases and 8 bases, with 15 bases remaining between them. The germline CDR1 and CDR2 sequences are SGHDT and YYEEEE. The CDR3 covers 13 residues. The CDR3 loop reads CASSQGEANGYTF. The CDR3 DNA reads as TGTGCCAGCAGCCAAGGGGAGGCGAACGGCTACACCTTC.

The chain carries TRBV25-1 and TRBJ1-2; D may be TRBD1 (5 bases). V shed 5 bases and J shed 3 bases, with 16 bases lying between them. The CDR3 consists of 15 residues. Per the germline V gene, CDR1 is MGHDK and CDR2 is SYGVNS. CDR3 amino acids: CASSIGGGSDYGYTF. The CDR3 DNA reads TGTGCCAGCAGTATCGGGGGTGGGTCGGACTATGGCTACACCTTC.